These 28 T cell receptor beta chains originate from one sample sequenced in a study of Graves' ophthalmopathy and Graves' hyperthyroidism. Amplified material comprised TCR beta CDR3 regions derived from RNA transcripts. Second-round multiplex PCR followed a first-round RT-PCR using HTBI primers. TCRdb passed the multiplex PCR reads through MiXCR, listing each CDR3 protein once. The sample has roughly 600,000 distinct CDR3 sequences, approximately 37% seen once. The sample consisted of peripheral blood or thyroid tissue (not recorded which). The receptor set was obtained from an adult man with Graves' hyperthyroidism.

This clonotype came up a few times. This chain connects TRBV7-2 to TRBJ2-5; TRBD2 matches at 10 bases. V shed 3 bases and J 2 bases; nucleotides not matched to a gene: 12. CDR1 is SGHTA and CDR2 is FQGNSA in the germline V gene. CDR3 length equals 18 residues. CDR3 DNA: TGTGCCAGCAGCTTGGGAGTCAGCGGGAGGGCCTCGCAAGAGACCCAGTACTTC. This codes for CASSLGVSGRASQETQYF.

In this sample, this clonotype turned up a few times. The chain links TRBV12-3 or TRBV12-4 to TRBJ1-5; TRBD1 matches 11 bases. J lost 7 bases, V lost 5 bases, and 10 bases had no gene match. This CDR3 region has 16 residues. Written as DNA, the CDR3 is TGTGCCAGCAGTGAAAAGGGGACAGGGGGGGGACAGCCCCAGCATTTT. This translates into CASSEKGTGGGQPQHF.

This clonotype was counted at least ten times. The J gene is TRBJ2-7, the V gene TRBV19, with 9 bases fitting TRBD1. Germline trimming cut 3 bases from V and 4 bases from J; bases unmatched to any gene: 7. The CDR3 is made up of 15 amino acids. From germline, CDR1 is LNHDA and CDR2 SQIVND (reference sequence). DNA of the CDR3: TGTGCCAGTAGTATCGGGGGACAGGGTGTATACGAGCAGTACTTC. It is translated as CASSIGGQGVYEQYF.

As to this clonotype: One end of the junction fails to match germline, which may point to a read error. The chain uses TRBV12-3 or TRBV12-4 and TRBJ2-5; unclear D gene. This CDR3 spans 12 amino acids. This chain's CDR3 is CASSPAQETHYF. CDR3 in DNA: TGTGCCAGCAGCCCAGCCCAAGAGACCCACTACTTC.

The CDR3 spells CASLRGTSRETQYF. The CDR3 DNA follows: TGTGCCAGCCTTCGGGGGACTAGTCGAGAGACCCAGTACTTC. The chain carries TRBV2 and TRBJ2-5; 8 nucleotides line up with TRBD2. J gave up 4 bases and V 8 bases, and 9 bases lay outside the gene matches. The CDR3 has 14 residues. Germline CDR1 reads SNHLY; CDR2 reads FYNNEI.

This clonotype has a count of ten or more. The V call is TRBV11-3, the J call TRBJ2-7; D is ambiguous. The CDR3 spans 13 residues. The ends were cut back, 6 bases at V and 0 bases at J, with 9 bases in the middle. Germline CDR1 is SGHNT and CDR2 is YENEEA. CDR3 coding DNA: TGTGCCAGCAGTTCATCGGACTCCTACGAGCAGTACTTC. Translating gives CASSSSDSYEQYF. The variable domain in full, with the rest retrieved from reference TRBV11-3 and TRBJ2-7, is EAGVVQSPRYKIIEKKQPVAFWCNPISGHNTLYWYLQNLGQGPELLIRYENEEAVDDSQLPKDRFSAERLKGVDSTLKIQPAELGDSAVYLCASSSSDSYEQYFGPGTRLTVT.

This chain links TRBV27 with TRBJ2-2; no reliable D call. V lost 3 bases, J lost 7 bases, and 15 bases lay in between. The CDR3 is 15 amino acids. From germline, CDR1 is MNHEY and CDR2 SMNVEV (reference sequence). The CDR3 here is CASSFYETAVGELFF. CDR3 DNA sequence: TGTGCCAGCAGTTTCTATGAAACGGCGGTCGGGGAGCTGTTTTTT.

This clonotype has at least ten counts. The genes are TRBV10-3 and TRBJ1-1; D is unresolved. This CDR3 is 11 amino acids long. Germline CDR1 ENHRY, CDR2 SYGVKD. The CDR3 loop reads CALRWNTEAFF. CDR3 sequence (DNA): TGTGCTCTGAGGTGGAACACTGAAGCTTTCTTT.

This clonotype was recorded many times. V and J are TRBV2 and TRBJ1-5; D is ambiguous. Germline-derived CDR1 and CDR2 are SNHLY and FYNNEI. The CDR3 contains 14 residues. V lost 5 bases, J lost 1 base, and 9 bases lay in between. For the CDR3, the DNA is TGTGCCAGCAGTTGGGTAGACAGCAATCAGCCCCAGCATTTT. Translation: CASSWVDSNQPQHF.

V and J are TRBV20-1 and TRBJ2-7, with 14 bases fitting TRBD2. The J call is doubtful: the DNA matches TRBJ2-1 better. Germline V gives CDR1 DFQATT, CDR2 SNEGSKA (reference sequence). The CDR3 contains 15 residues. The chain's CDR3 is CSAMGLAGAYNEQFF. The CDR3 DNA follows: TGCAGTGCTATGGGACTAGCGGGAGCGTACAATGAGCAGTTCTTC.

The CDR3 DNA follows: TGTGCCAGCAGCCAACAGGGACACTCAACCGGGGAGACCCAGTACTTC. This gives the protein CASSQQGHSTGETQYF. The chain joins TRBV7-2 to TRBJ2-5; TRBD1 is a possible D gene (6 bases). CDR1 SGHTA and CDR2 FQGNSA come from the germline V gene. Trimming took off 5 bases at V and 5 bases at J, with 21 bases between the two ends. CDR3 length equals 16 residues.

Concerning this clonotype itself: Relative to the germline gene, one junction end is altered; a read error may explain this. The chain couples TRBV7-9 to TRBJ2-7; no definite D call. CDR3 length: 16 residues. Germline CDR1 reads SEHNR; CDR2 reads FQNEAQ (reference sequence). CDR3 nucleotide sequence: TGTGCCAGCAGTTTAGGTCGCCTCGTAAGCTCCTACGAGCACTACTTC. This encodes CASSLGRLVSSYEHYF.

The chain has TRBV7-3 and TRBJ2-5; D not resolved. This CDR3 comprises 13 residues. V lost 5 bases and J lost 5, with 12 bases in between. The V gene's germline CDR1 is SGHTA and CDR2 FQGTGA. CDR3 region: CASSHNSDETQYF. In nucleotides, the CDR3 is TGTGCCAGCAGCCATAACTCCGATGAGACCCAGTACTTC.

The rearrangement joins TRBV5-1 to TRBJ1-4, with 9 bases identical to TRBD1. The V and J ends lost 5 bases and 7 bases, in that order; junction bases with no gene match: 3. The CDR3 is 13 amino acids. The germline gives CDR1 SGHRS, CDR2 YFSETQ. The CDR3 loop reads CASRQGAVEKLFF. The CDR3 region has the DNA TGCGCCAGCAGACAGGGGGCGGTTGAAAAACTGTTTTTT.

This clonotype was seen repeatedly, ten times or more. V and J are TRBV7-9 and TRBJ1-2; D possibly corresponds to TRBD1 (6 bases). This CDR3 is 19 amino acids long. Between the trimmed V and J ends, which lost 5 bases and 1 base, there was a span of 26 bases. Germline CDR1 reads SEHNR; CDR2 reads FQNEAQ (reference sequence). CDR3 amino acids: CASSPRGGEVTTDNYGYTF. Written as DNA, the CDR3 is TGTGCCAGCAGCCCTCGTGGGGGCGAAGTCACTACGGATAACTATGGCTACACCTTC.

The rearrangement links TRBV29-1 to TRBJ2-7; no definite D call. CDR1 is SQVTM and CDR2 is ANQGSEA in the germline V gene. V was shortened by 5 bases and J by 0 bases, with 14 bases between the two germline ends. This CDR3 contains 14 residues. CDR3 protein: CSVLPPGVSYEQYF. The CDR3 DNA follows: TGCAGCGTTCTCCCCCCGGGTGTCTCCTACGAGCAGTACTTC.

This clonotype showed up just a few times. The gene calls are TRBV20-1 and TRBJ1-2; the D is unclear. The V gene lost 4 bases and the J gene lost 4 bases, with 13 bases spanning the gap. Germline V gives CDR1 DFQATT, CDR2 SNEGSKA (reference sequence). The CDR3 has 13 residues. CDR3 in DNA: TGCAGTGCTAAGGGATTCACGGGCTATGGCTACACCTTC. This gives the protein CSAKGFTGYGYTF.

The chain links TRBV12-3 or TRBV12-4 to TRBJ1-5, with no clear D. The V and J ends lost 1 base and 0 bases respectively, with 19 bases between them. The CDR3 runs to 19 residues. In DNA, the CDR3 is TGTGCCAGCAGTTTAGGGGCGCCAGCGGGTTTCCTTAGCAATCAGCCCCAGCATTTT. Residues: CASSLGAPAGFLSNQPQHF.

This clonotype showed up many times. The rearrangement uses TRBV4-1 and TRBJ1-2; 8 bases agree with TRBD1. The CDR3 loop spans 16 amino acids. CDR1 and CDR2 (germline): MGHRA, YSYEKL. J lost 0 bases, V lost 0 bases, and 3 bases had no gene match. As DNA, the CDR3 is TGCGCCAGCAGCCAAGACAGGGACAGGACTAACTATGGCTACACCTTC. As protein: CASSQDRDRTNYGYTF.

This clonotype was recorded a few times. The rearrangement uses TRBV20-1 and TRBJ1-5; D not certain. V lost 6 bases and J 5 bases, leaving 17 bases between the germline ends. Looked up from germline, CDR1 is DFQATT and CDR2 is SNEGSKA (reference sequence). The CDR3 runs 14 residues. Here the CDR3 DNA reads TGCAGTGCACCCCCCCGGGGAACCGATCAGCCCCAGCATTTT. This sequence encodes CSAPPRGTDQPQHF.

Of note for this clonotype: One end of the junction is discordant with germline, which a read error may explain. This chain uses TRBV25-1 with TRBJ1-4, with 10 bases lining up with TRBD1. Germline CDR1 reads MGHDK; CDR2 reads SYGVNS. This CDR3 region has 18 residues. CDR3 coding DNA: TGTGCCAGCAGTGATCTCTCGGTCCCGGGACAGGGGCGAGAAAAGCTGTTTTTT. Amino acid sequence: CASSDLSVPGQGREKLFF. Full variable domain (missing parts from reference TRBV25-1 and TRBJ1-4): EADIYQTPRYLVIGTGKKITLECSQTMGHDKMYWYQQDPGMELHLIHYSYGVNSTEKGDLSSESTVSRIRTEHFPLTLESARPSHTSQYLCASSDLSVPGQGREKLFFGSGTQLSVL.

The chain links TRBV2 to TRBJ2-7; 10 bases are shared with TRBD1. Losses at the gene ends were 6 bases for V and 3 bases for J; bases not matched to a gene: 2. CDR3 length: 13 amino acids. CDR1 is SNHLY, CDR2 FYNNEI, per germline. CDR3 loop: CASRGDRGYEQYF. The CDR3 coding sequence is TGTGCCAGCAGAGGGGACAGGGGCTACGAGCAGTACTTC.

For this clonotype: Compared with germline, one end of the junction differs, possibly owing to a read error. The gene calls are TRBV10-2 and TRBJ2-7, with no clear D. CDR1 is WSHSY and CDR2 is SAAADI in the germline V gene. The CDR3 runs 15 residues. This chain's CDR3 is CASSQGQLSSYEQYF. CDR3 in DNA: TGTGCCAGCAGCCAAGGTCAACTGAGCTCCTACGAGCAGTACTTC.

This clonotype has at least ten counts. The CDR3 DNA is TGCAGTGCCAGTCCCCCCCTGGACCCAGCCGCTGAAGCTTTCTTT. Protein sequence: CSASPPLDPAAEAFF. The chain employs TRBV20-1 and TRBJ1-1; no clear D. Trimming took 6 bases from V and 6 from J, leaving 23 bases between them. The CDR3 has 15 amino acids. CDR1 is DFQATT and CDR2 is SNEGSKA in the germline V gene (reference sequence).

As to this clonotype: A much larger clone differs by one base, so this may be a read error. The J gene is TRBJ1-2, the V gene TRBV10-2; D gene unclear. The CDR3 is 13 amino acids. Germline loops: CDR1 WSHSY, CDR2 SAAADI. The CDR3 loop reads CASMDWGIYAYTF. The CDR3 coding sequence is TGTGCCAGCATGGACTGGGGAATTTATGCCTACACCTTC.

This clonotype was seen many times. The V and J genes are TRBV10-2 and TRBJ2-3; 7 bases align to TRBD1. V shed 5 bases, J shed 0 bases, and the junction held 5 bases outside the gene matches. The CDR3 loop spans 15 amino acids. Germline V lookup: CDR1 WSHSY, CDR2 SAAADI. The CDR3 DNA sequence: TGCGCCAGCAGTCCTCAGGGGGTTAGCACAGATACGCAGTATTTT. This translates into CASSPQGVSTDTQYF.

This clonotype was observed many times. The V call is TRBV25-1, the J call TRBJ1-6; D is undetermined. V was cut by 6 bases and J by 5 bases, with 8 bases left in between. Germline V gene lookup returns CDR1 MGHDK and CDR2 SYGVNS. The CDR3 sequence is 13 residues long. CDR3 in amino acids: CASSLGNNSPLHF. In DNA, the CDR3 is TGTGCCAGCAGCCTGGGGAATAATTCACCCCTCCACTTT.

This clonotype was seen once. At one end the junction does not follow the germline gene, possibly because of a read error. The chain uses TRBV29-1 and TRBJ2-7; possible D gene TRBD2, 5 bases. The DNA matches TRBJ2-1 better at its end, which makes the J call doubtful. In germline, CDR1 is SQVTM, CDR2 ANQGSEA. CDR3 length: 14 amino acids. The CDR3 bases are TGCAGCGTTGATGAGGGAATCTCCTACAATAAGCAGTTCTTC. This gives the protein CSVDEGISYNKQFF.